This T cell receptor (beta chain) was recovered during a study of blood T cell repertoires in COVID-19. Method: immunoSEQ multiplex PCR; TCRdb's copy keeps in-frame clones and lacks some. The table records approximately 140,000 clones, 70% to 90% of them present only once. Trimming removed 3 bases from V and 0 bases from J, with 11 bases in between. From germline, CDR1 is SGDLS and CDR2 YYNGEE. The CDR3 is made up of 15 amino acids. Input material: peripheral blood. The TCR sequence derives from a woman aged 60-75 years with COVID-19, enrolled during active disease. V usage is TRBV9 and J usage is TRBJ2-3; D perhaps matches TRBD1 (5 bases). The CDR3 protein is CASSETYRSTDTQYF. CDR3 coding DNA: TGTGCCAGCAGCGAAACCTACAGGAGCACAGATACGCAGTATTTT.